Presented here are 30 T cell receptor beta chains from one specimen sequenced in a study of T cell responses to AZD1222 COVID-19 vaccine. Clones were read by immunoSEQ multiplex PCR, and TCRdb kept only the in-frame ones, dropping some. The table records around 120,000 clones, about 90% of them present only once. This material consisted of peripheral blood, taken on day 0 of AZD1222 vaccination. Source of these receptors: an adult in good health.

This clone was seen only once. The chain links TRBV5-1 to TRBJ2-4; the D is unclear. CDR1 is SGHRS, CDR2 YFSETQ, per germline. This CDR3 has 16 residues. Trimming removed 4 bases at V and 0 bases at J, with 14 bases between. CDR3 residues: CASSHSPAVAKNIQYF. CDR3 DNA sequence: TGCGCCAGCAGCCATAGCCCGGCGGTAGCCAAAAACATTCAGTACTTC.

The rearrangement uses TRBV28 and TRBJ1-2; TRBD1 matches 10 bases. Germline loops: CDR1 MDHEN, CDR2 SYDVKM. The trim removed 11 bases at V and 7 bases at J, leaving 7 bases unmatched. CDR3 size: 12 residues. This CDR3 reads CAADRGQGGYTF. DNA for the CDR3: TGTGCCGCCGACAGGGGGCAGGGTGGCTACACCTTC.

Written as DNA, the CDR3 is TGCGCCAGCAGCTTGGCCAAGCCGGGCAACACTGAAGCTTTCTTT. As protein: CASSLAKPGNTEAFF. The genes are TRBV5-1 and TRBJ1-1, with D unclear. The CDR3 sequence is 15 residues long. Germline V gene sequence: CDR1 SGHRS, CDR2 YFSETQ. Deletions cut 0 bases from V and 2 bases from J, with 11 bases between.

J is TRBJ1-5 and V is TRBV28; D is unclear. Looked up from germline, CDR1 is MDHEN and CDR2 is SYDVKM. This CDR3 contains 13 residues. Trimming shortened V by 3 bases and J by 7 bases, and 10 bases separated the two germline ends. The CDR3 here is CASSFSGQQPQHF. The CDR3 DNA sequence: TGTGCCAGCAGTTTCTCGGGCCAACAGCCCCAGCATTTT.

This rearrangement joins TRBV9 to TRBJ1-3; D remains unclear. This CDR3 spans 14 amino acids. The germline V gene encodes CDR1 SGDLS and CDR2 YYNGEE. V was shortened by 0 bases and J by 4 bases, with 8 bases between the two germline ends. DNA for the CDR3: TGTGCCAGCAGCGTAGAAGGGAGCGGAAACACCATATATTTT. This encodes CASSVEGSGNTIYF.

V gene TRBV10-3 combines with J gene TRBJ2-7; 8 bases line up with TRBD2. The CDR3 length is 15 residues. V shed 2 bases and J 1 base; nucleotides not matched to a gene: 4. Germline loops: CDR1 ENHRY, CDR2 SYGVKD. The CDR3 DNA sequence: TGTGCCATCAGTGAGCCCGGGGGGGTTTCCTACGAGCAGTACTTC. This sequence encodes CAISEPGGVSYEQYF.

V and J are TRBV15 and TRBJ1-5; no clear D. Germline V gives CDR1 LNHNV, CDR2 YYDKDF (reference sequence). CDR3 size: 16 residues. Deletions cut 0 bases from V and 0 bases from J, with 9 bases between. As DNA, the CDR3 is TGTGCCACCAGCAGAGATGGGCAGAATAGCAATCAGCCCCAGCATTTT. This sequence encodes CATSRDGQNSNQPQHF.

This clone was seen only a few times. The chain couples TRBV7-3 to TRBJ2-1, with TRBD1 matching over 8 bases. The CDR3 runs 16 residues. Germline V gene lookup returns CDR1 SGHTA and CDR2 FQGTGA. Trimming at V came to 1 base and at J to 6 bases, leaving 8 bases not matched to a gene. Here the CDR3 DNA reads TGTGCCAGCAGCTTAAACGAGTGGGGGACAGGCAATGAGCAGTTCTTC. The encoded protein is CASSLNEWGTGNEQFF.

The chain couples TRBV6-5 to TRBJ2-3; 7 nucleotides align to TRBD2. The CDR3 has 13 amino acids. The ends lost 8 bases at V and 3 bases at J; junction bases unmatched: 5. Germline V gene data show CDR1 as MNHEY and CDR2 as SVGAGI. The CDR3 nucleotides read TGTGCCAGCGGGGGGGTAGCGACAGATACGCAGTATTTT. Translation: CASGGVATDTQYF.

The gene calls are TRBV5-4 and TRBJ1-4; D is perhaps TRBD1 (5 bases). V lost 4 bases and J 7 bases, leaving 8 bases between the germline ends. The CDR3 extends over 12 amino acids. Germline values: CDR1 SGHNT, CDR2 YYREEE (reference sequence). CDR3 DNA: TGTGCCAGCAGCAAAAGGGGTGAAAAACTGTTTTTT. Residues: CASSKRGEKLFF.

The chain combines TRBV3-1 (or the pseudogene TRBV3-2) with TRBJ2-7, with 9 positions matching TRBD2. V was clipped by 0 bases and J by 3 bases; unmatched bases: 6. The CDR3 consists of 16 residues. Germline assignment: CDR1 LGHDT and CDR2 YNNKEL (reference sequence). CDR3 in amino acids: CASSQEGAGGRYEQYF. The CDR3 DNA follows: TGTGCCAGCAGCCAAGAAGGAGCGGGGGGCCGCTACGAGCAGTACTTC.

This clone came up once. The chain combines TRBV9 with TRBJ2-3; D possibly corresponds to TRBD1 (6 bases). CDR1 and CDR2 (germline): SGDLS, YYNGEE. CDR3 length: 12 residues. Trimming took 0 bases from V and 10 from J, leaving 9 bases between them. The CDR3, as DNA: TGTGCCAGCAGCGTAGCGTCAGGGGCGCAGTATTTT. It translates to CASSVASGAQYF.

This chain joins TRBV29-1 and TRBJ2-1, with TRBD2 matching over 8 bases. From germline, CDR1 is SQVTM and CDR2 ANQGSEA. CDR3 size: 11 residues. V trimming: 3 bases; J trimming: 15 bases; junction bases outside the gene matches: 7. The CDR3 here is CSVEWREARFF. The CDR3 nucleotides read TGCAGCGTTGAGTGGCGGGAGGCTCGGTTCTTC.

The V and J genes are TRBV11-2 and TRBJ2-7; 7 positions match TRBD1. The CDR3 is made up of 13 amino acids. Germline trimming cut 8 bases from V and 4 bases from J; bases unmatched to any gene: 8. The germline gives CDR1 SGHAT, CDR2 FQNNGV. CDR3: CASRPTGVYEQYF. Written as DNA, the CDR3 is TGTGCCAGCCGCCCCACAGGGGTTTACGAGCAGTACTTC.

The chain combines TRBV6-5 with TRBJ2-7; D possibly matches TRBD1 or TRBD2 (5 bases each). The CDR3 sequence is 13 residues long. V lost 10 bases, J lost 2 bases, and 15 bases lay in between. Germline lookup yields CDR1 MNHEY and CDR2 SVGAGI. The CDR3 is CATRDALTYEQYF. In DNA, the CDR3 is TGTGCCACCCGGGACGCCCTTACCTACGAGCAGTACTTC.

The chain carries TRBV7-2 and TRBJ1-5; 12 nucleotides line up with TRBD1. V lost 5 bases and J lost 9; bases outside the gene matches: 5. This CDR3 is built from 14 residues. The germline gives CDR1 SGHTA, CDR2 FQGNSA. The CDR3 DNA sequence: TGTGCCAGCAGCCCGGGACAGGGGGCTAGGCCCCAGCATTTT. This translates into CASSPGQGARPQHF.

J is TRBJ1-5 and V is TRBV4-1; D call uncertain. Germline V gene sequence: CDR1 MGHRA, CDR2 YSYEKL. This CDR3 is built from 14 residues. V lost 1 base, J lost 4 bases, and 8 bases lay in between. For the CDR3, the DNA is TGCGCCAGCAGCCAAGGAGGGAATAATCAGCCCCAGCATTTT. It encodes CASSQGGNNQPQHF.

The genes are TRBV19 and TRBJ2-7; 8 bases are a match to TRBD2. From germline, CDR1 is LNHDA and CDR2 SQIVND (reference sequence). This CDR3 has 14 residues. With V trimmed by 3 bases and J by 7 bases, 8 bases remained unmatched. DNA of the CDR3: TGTGCCAGTAGTATGGCGGGGGGCCAGGGGGAGCAGTACTTC. Translated: CASSMAGGQGEQYF.

J is TRBJ2-7 and V is TRBV7-8; D perhaps matches TRBD2 (5 bases). Per the germline V gene, CDR1 is SGHVS and CDR2 is FQNEAQ. The CDR3 loop spans 15 amino acids. V dropped 4 bases and J dropped 3 bases, with 16 bases sitting between them. In DNA form, the CDR3 reads TGTGCCAGCAGCTCGGATGGGAAGCGGAACTACGAGCAGTACTTC. Translating gives CASSSDGKRNYEQYF.

The CDR3, as DNA: TGTGCCAGCACCACCATTGGGGGCTTTGGAAACACCATATATTTT. Its protein is CASTTIGGFGNTIYF. The gene calls are TRBV7-2 and TRBJ1-3; D is possibly TRBD1 (6 bases). CDR1 and CDR2 (germline): SGHTA, FQGNSA. V shed 7 bases and J shed 3 bases, with 16 bases lying between them. The CDR3 runs 15 residues.

CDR3 sequence reads: CASSYSLRVGNQPQHF. CDR3 sequence (DNA): TGTGCCAGCAGTTACTCGCTCAGGGTGGGCAATCAGCCCCAGCATTTT. This chain connects TRBV6-5 to TRBJ1-5; TRBD1 might be the D (5 bases). From germline, CDR1 is MNHEY and CDR2 SVGAGI. The CDR3 has 16 amino acids. V was clipped by 0 bases and J by 2 bases, with 11 bases between them.

This chain uses TRBV5-4 with TRBJ2-1, with TRBD2 matching over 7 bases. Germline lookup yields CDR1 SGHNT and CDR2 YYREEE (reference sequence). The CDR3 totals 19 residues. J was trimmed by 0 bases and V by 2 bases; bases with no gene match: 14. CDR3 sequence: CASSFLGTTFFSSYNEQFF. CDR3 bases: TGTGCCAGCAGCTTTCTGGGGACTACCTTCTTCAGCTCCTACAATGAGCAGTTCTTC.

This rearrangement joins TRBV27 to TRBJ2-7, with D possibly being TRBD1 (5 bases). The ends were cut back, 5 bases at V and 8 bases at J, with 10 bases in the middle. CDR3 size: 11 residues. Germline loops: CDR1 MNHEY, CDR2 SMNVEV (reference sequence). CDR3 residues: CASSTRQKQYF. CDR3 sequence (DNA): TGTGCCAGCAGTACCCGACAGAAGCAGTACTTC.

The CDR3 sequence is CASSVRQGEQFF. The CDR3 nucleotides are TGTGCCAGCAGTGTGCGGCAAGGTGAGCAGTTCTTC. The chain couples TRBV2 to TRBJ2-1; D ambiguous. The germline gives CDR1 SNHLY, CDR2 FYNNEI. This CDR3 is 12 amino acids long. V was trimmed by 4 bases and J by 9 bases, leaving 10 bases between them.

The V gene is TRBV18, the J gene TRBJ1-6; 8 bases align to TRBD1. After removal of 3 bases from V and 7 bases from J, the junction contained 5 bases not matched to a gene. The CDR3 has 15 residues. Germline values: CDR1 KGHSH, CDR2 LQKENI. CDR3 sequence: CASSPQGQGNSPLHF. The CDR3 DNA reads as TGTGCCAGCTCACCTCAAGGACAGGGAAATTCACCCCTCCACTTT.

J is TRBJ2-3 and V is TRBV4-1, with 9 positions matching TRBD1. Unmatched junction bases numbered 8, after V lost 0 bases and J lost 7 bases. The CDR3 has 16 residues. CDR1 and CDR2 (germline): MGHRA, YSYEKL. The chain's CDR3 is CASSQEETGGLNTQYF. The CDR3 DNA follows: TGCGCCAGCAGCCAAGAAGAAACAGGGGGCTTGAATACGCAGTATTTT.

This clone was seen only once. This chain joins TRBV6-5 and TRBJ2-7; D may be TRBD1 (7 bases). The germline V gene encodes CDR1 MNHEY and CDR2 SVGAGI. The CDR3 has 13 amino acids. V shed 7 bases and J shed 5 bases, with 15 bases lying between them. The CDR3, as DNA: TGTGCCAGCATTAGACAGGGAGGCCACGAGCAGTACTTC. This gives the protein CASIRQGGHEQYF.

This clone was seen a single time. The chain uses TRBV7-9 and TRBJ2-7, with TRBD1 identical over 9 bases. V lost 5 bases and J lost 1; bases outside the gene matches: 6. Germline CDR1 is SEHNR and CDR2 is FQNEAQ (reference sequence). The CDR3 has 15 residues. CDR3 DNA: TGTGCCAGCAGCCTAGGGACAGGGCCGTCCTACGAGCAGTACTTC. It specifies CASSLGTGPSYEQYF.

The V call is TRBV4-3, the J call TRBJ2-2; TRBD2 matches 8 bases. Germline V gives CDR1 LGHNA, CDR2 YSLEER. V lost 4 bases to trimming and J lost 1 base; unmatched junction nucleotides: 8. CDR3 size: 17 residues. CDR3 amino acids: CASSLFLAGENTGELFF. The CDR3 bases are TGCGCCAGCAGCCTTTTTCTAGCGGGTGAGAACACCGGGGAGCTGTTTTTT.

This chain connects TRBV4-1 to TRBJ2-5; tentative D call: TRBD2 (6 bases). The V end was cut by 1 base, the J end by 5 bases, with 14 bases between. The germline CDR1 and CDR2 sequences are MGHRA and YSYEKL. This CDR3 spans 15 amino acids. The DNA of the CDR3 is TGCGCCAGCAGCCAAGTTGGACACCGGGGGGAGACCCAGTACTTC. As protein: CASSQVGHRGETQYF.